This entry lists 28 T cell receptor beta chains sequenced from one sample in a study of CD8 T cells in Susac syndrome. RNA, at roughly 0.5 to 1 ug, was reverse transcribed with random hexamers. MiXCR, run by TCRdb on the immunoSEQ multiplex PCR reads, gives a single entry per CDR3 protein. The repertoire consists of about 85,000 distinct CDR3 sequences, with just under 95% occurring once and the leading ten covering roughly 0.5%. The sample comprised CD8+ T cells from PBMCs. Receptors originate from a human donor with Susac syndrome.

The chain joins TRBV7-2 to TRBJ2-7; weak D call: TRBD1 (5 bases). Trimming removed 7 bases at V and 0 bases at J, with 10 bases between. The CDR3 is 13 residues long. Germline V gene data show CDR1 as SGHTA and CDR2 as FQGNSA. The chain's CDR3 is CASTWGASYEQYF. The CDR3 nucleotides are TGTGCCAGCACATGGGGCGCCTCCTACGAGCAGTACTTC.

The V gene is TRBV7-6, the J gene TRBJ2-1; TRBD2 aligns across 9 bases. Germline loops: CDR1 SGHVS, CDR2 FNYEAQ. J was trimmed by 5 bases and V by 2 bases; bases with no gene match: 7. The CDR3 consists of 16 residues. The CDR3 nucleotides read TGTGCCAGCAGCTTATTCCAGCGGGAGGCCCACAATGAGCAGTTCTTC. It specifies CASSLFQREAHNEQFF.

The chain recombines TRBV29-1 with TRBJ2-1; D is perhaps TRBD1 (5 bases). From germline, CDR1 is SQVTM and CDR2 ANQGSEA. The CDR3 sequence is 12 residues long. Trimming took 3 bases from V and 5 from J, leaving 8 bases between them. The DNA for the CDR3 is TGCAGCGTTGACAGGGATAACAATGAGCAGTTCTTC. It encodes CSVDRDNNEQFF.

The CDR3 here is CSARDKDTGELFF. The CDR3 DNA follows: TGCAGTGCTAGAGATAAGGACACCGGGGAGCTGTTTTTT. This chain uses TRBV20-1 with TRBJ2-2; D gene unclear. From germline, CDR1 is DFQATT and CDR2 SNEGSKA (reference sequence). Trimming stripped 0 bases from V and 3 bases from J, with 5 bases between. The CDR3 consists of 13 residues.

The J gene is TRBJ2-1, the V gene TRBV27, with D hard to call. Trimming stripped 3 bases from V and 6 bases from J, with 9 bases between. The germline CDR1 and CDR2 sequences are MNHEY and SMNVEV (reference sequence). CDR3 size: 13 residues. CDR3 loop: CASSLLGINEQFF. CDR3 DNA: TGTGCCAGCAGTTTGTTAGGAATCAATGAGCAGTTCTTC.

This CDR3 is CSARAIPGSATTYEQYF. CDR3 in DNA: TGCAGTGCTAGAGCAATACCGGGAAGCGCAACAACCTACGAGCAGTACTTC. The V and J genes are TRBV20-1 and TRBJ2-7; the D gene is possibly TRBD2 (5 bases). Germline values: CDR1 DFQATT, CDR2 SNEGSKA (reference sequence). The germline V and J ends were trimmed by 1 base and 2 bases, with 21 bases remaining between them. This CDR3 is 17 amino acids long.

The chain couples TRBV6-2 or TRBV6-3 to TRBJ1-2; D gene uncertain. CDR3 length equals 12 residues. Trimming pared 6 bases from V and 0 bases from J, leaving 5 bases between. Germline lookup yields CDR1 MNHEY and CDR2 SVGEGT. CDR3 DNA: TGTGCCAGCAGCTCTTCTAACTATGGCTACACCTTC. Protein sequence: CASSSSNYGYTF.

The chain employs TRBV27 and TRBJ2-1; no definite D call. Germline values: CDR1 MNHEY, CDR2 SMNVEV (reference sequence). This CDR3 contains 14 residues. V shed 3 bases and J shed 1 base, with 7 bases lying between them. Here the CDR3 DNA reads TGTGCCAGCAGTTTTCTAGGTTCCTACAATGAGCAGTTCTTC. Protein: CASSFLGSYNEQFF.

V usage is TRBV9 and J usage is TRBJ2-1; D gene ambiguous. V lost 4 bases and J 5 bases, leaving 22 bases between the germline ends. CDR1 and CDR2 (germline): SGDLS, YYNGEE. This CDR3 has 17 amino acids. The CDR3 bases are TGTGCCAGCAGCTCCCCTATTGTCGGCACTTCCCACAATGAGCAGTTCTTC. Amino acids: CASSSPIVGTSHNEQFF.

The rearrangement joins TRBV20-1 to TRBJ1-1; the D is unclear. Germline V gives CDR1 DFQATT, CDR2 SNEGSKA (reference sequence). There are 11 residues in the CDR3. CDR3 DNA: TGCGTATTGCGTGTACACCTTGGAGCTTTCTTT. This gives the protein CVLRVHLGAFF.

The chain employs TRBV6-5 and TRBJ2-7; D perhaps matches TRBD2 (5 bases). The V end lost 0 bases, the J end lost 2 bases, and 8 bases lay between the germline ends. The CDR3 has 14 residues. Germline lookup yields CDR1 MNHEY and CDR2 SVGAGI. The CDR3 nucleotides read TGTGCCAGCAGTTACTCGGGAGCTCCCTACGAGCAGTACTTC. Its protein product is CASSYSGAPYEQYF.

V is TRBV29-1 and J is TRBJ2-3; 16 bases agree with TRBD2. V lost 5 bases to trimming and J lost 0 bases; unmatched junction nucleotides: 11. There are 19 residues in the CDR3. The germline V gene has CDR1 SQVTM and CDR2 ANQGSEA. The CDR3 is CSVTGLAGGALTSTDTQYF. In DNA form, the CDR3 reads TGCAGCGTTACGGGACTAGCGGGAGGGGCCCTGACCAGCACAGATACGCAGTATTTT.

The CDR3 spells CASSGGQGNTEAFF. CDR3 coding DNA: TGTGCCAGCAGCGGGGGACAGGGGAACACTGAAGCTTTCTTT. V is TRBV5-4 and J is TRBJ1-1; 9 nucleotides line up with TRBD1. With 4 bases clipped from V and 1 base from J, the junction kept 2 bases outside the gene matches. Germline values: CDR1 SGHNT, CDR2 YYREEE (reference sequence). This CDR3 region has 14 residues. The whole variable domain, filled in from reference TRBV5-4 and TRBJ1-1, reads ETGVTQSPTHLIKTRGQQVTLRCSSQSGHNTVSWYQQALGQGPQFIFQYYREEENGRGNFPPRFSGLQFPNYSSELNVNALELDDSALYLCASSGGQGNTEAFFGQGTRLTVV.

The chain has TRBV5-1 and TRBJ2-6; no clear D gene. The CDR3 is made up of 17 amino acids. V was cut by 1 base and J by 0 bases, with 11 bases left in between. Germline assignment: CDR1 SGHRS and CDR2 YFSETQ. In nucleotides, the CDR3 is TGCGCCAGCAGCTTGCGGCTGCCAAACTCTGGGGCCAACGTCCTGACTTTC. Translated: CASSLRLPNSGANVLTF.

Only one count was recorded for this clonotype. The chain recombines TRBV25-1 with TRBJ1-2, with TRBD1 identical over 7 bases. Germline trimming cut 0 bases from V and 6 bases from J; bases unmatched to any gene: 7. CDR1 MGHDK and CDR2 SYGVNS come from the germline V gene. CDR3 length: 15 residues. The CDR3 spells CASSEYEQGIDGYTF. Written as DNA, the CDR3 is TGTGCCAGCAGTGAATATGAACAGGGGATCGATGGCTACACCTTC.

The chain joins TRBV5-6 to TRBJ2-7; 7 bases fit TRBD1. The CDR3 length is 13 residues. V trimming: 2 bases; J trimming: 3 bases; junction bases outside the gene matches: 2. Germline CDR1 SGHDT, CDR2 YYEEEE. The chain's CDR3 is CASSLQGNYEQYF. The DNA of the CDR3 is TGTGCCAGCAGCTTACAGGGGAACTACGAGCAGTACTTC.

The V and J genes are TRBV4-1 and TRBJ2-5; 11 bases are shared with TRBD2. CDR3 length: 16 residues. The germline gives CDR1 MGHRA, CDR2 YSYEKL. The V segment lost 1 base and the J segment 0 bases; nucleotides outside the gene matches: 1. CDR3 DNA sequence: TGCGCCAGCAGCCAAGCACTAGCGGGAGACCAAGAGACCCAGTACTTC. This sequence encodes CASSQALAGDQETQYF.

CDR3 sequence: CATSDQGWYGYTF. The CDR3 DNA sequence: TGTGCCACCAGTGACCAAGGGTGGTATGGCTACACCTTC. This rearrangement joins TRBV24-1 to TRBJ1-2; D not certain. This CDR3 contains 13 residues. Looked up from germline, CDR1 is KGHDR and CDR2 is SFDVKD. V was clipped by 4 bases and J by 5 bases, with 10 bases between them.

This chain joins TRBV7-9 and TRBJ1-2; D remains ambiguous. Germline-derived CDR1 and CDR2 are SEHNR and FQNEAQ (reference sequence). CDR3 length equals 14 residues. V was trimmed by 5 bases and J by 0 bases, leaving 10 bases between them. CDR3 in amino acids: CASSPWGSNYGYTF. CDR3 nucleotide sequence: TGTGCCAGCAGCCCCTGGGGATCTAACTATGGCTACACCTTC.

V is TRBV7-2 and J is TRBJ1-1; no firm D call. Trimming shortened V by 4 bases and J by 6 bases, and 9 bases separated the two germline ends. Germline assignment: CDR1 SGHTA and CDR2 FQGNSA. The CDR3 runs 12 residues. For the CDR3, the DNA is TGTGCCAGCAGCTATGTAGGACCTGAAGCTTTCTTT. It yields the protein CASSYVGPEAFF.

The chain recombines TRBV11-2 with TRBJ2-3, with a weak D call TRBD2 (5 bases). V was clipped by 4 bases and J by 7 bases, with 9 bases between them. CDR3 length: 12 residues. Germline V lookup: CDR1 SGHAT, CDR2 FQNNGV. Here the CDR3 DNA reads TGTGCCAGCAGCTGGGCGGGTAATACGCAGTATTTT. It yields the protein CASSWAGNTQYF.

This clonotype has a handful of counts. This chain connects TRBV7-6 to TRBJ2-1; 8 positions match TRBD2. The germline CDR1 and CDR2 sequences are SGHVS and FNYEAQ. The CDR3 has 15 residues. Unmatched junction bases numbered 3, after V lost 5 bases and J lost 0 bases. The CDR3 spells CASSPSGSSYNEQFF. The CDR3 nucleotides are TGTGCCAGCAGCCCCAGCGGGAGCTCCTACAATGAGCAGTTCTTC.

The chain combines TRBV6-1 with TRBJ1-2; TRBD1 matches at 8 bases. V was clipped by 6 bases and J by 4 bases; unmatched bases: 13. Germline CDR1 and CDR2: MNHNS and SASEGT. CDR3 size: 16 residues. The CDR3 DNA follows: TGTGCCAGCAGCGACAGGACAGGGACGCCGGTCTATGGCTACACCTTC. Its protein is CASSDRTGTPVYGYTF.

This chain connects TRBV28 to TRBJ2-1; 9 bases agree with TRBD2. CDR3 length: 13 residues. Germline CDR1 MDHEN, CDR2 SYDVKM. V was clipped by 5 bases and J by 8 bases; unmatched bases: 4. DNA of the CDR3: TGTGCCAGCAGTCCGGGACTAGCCTATGAGCAGTTCTTC. Translated, it gives CASSPGLAYEQFF.

A single count supports this clonotype. The V gene is TRBV30, the J gene TRBJ2-5; 8 bases are shared with TRBD1. V was clipped by 0 bases and J by 2 bases; unmatched bases: 8. Germline lookup yields CDR1 GTSNPN and CDR2 SVGIG (reference sequence). The CDR3 length is 16 residues. As DNA, the CDR3 is TGTGCCTGGAGTGTAATTCTGAGACAGGGGCAAGAGACCCAGTACTTC. Encoded protein: CAWSVILRQGQETQYF.

The chain links TRBV24-1 to TRBJ2-1; no reliable D call. CDR1 is KGHDR, CDR2 SFDVKD, per germline. Trimming took 5 bases from V and 5 from J, leaving 6 bases between them. The CDR3 contains 12 residues. CDR3 residues: CATSVSNNEQFF. The CDR3, as DNA: TGTGCCACCAGTGTCTCGAACAATGAGCAGTTCTTC.

This clonotype was counted once. This chain joins TRBV20-1 and TRBJ1-2, with 7 bases fitting TRBD1. Germline V gene lookup returns CDR1 DFQATT and CDR2 SNEGSKA (reference sequence). CDR3 length equals 16 residues. V shed 0 bases, J shed 3 bases, and the junction held 10 bases outside the gene matches. CDR3 region: CSARDPVGGAYYGYTF. The CDR3 nucleotides are TGCAGTGCTAGAGATCCAGTAGGGGGCGCTTACTATGGCTACACCTTC.

The chain has TRBV20-1 and TRBJ2-5; no clear D gene. The CDR3 runs 14 residues. V dropped 6 bases and J dropped 1 base, with 15 bases sitting between them. Germline V gene data show CDR1 as DFQATT and CDR2 as SNEGSKA (reference sequence). As DNA, the CDR3 is TGCAGTGCGATTGACGGCCGTGGCCAAGAGACCCAGTACTTC. Translated, it gives CSAIDGRGQETQYF.